This T cell receptor beta chain appears in the sequencing data of a study of blood T cell repertoires in COVID-19. The trim removed 0 bases at V and 2 bases at J, leaving 13 bases unmatched. The CDR3 totals 20 residues. Germline V gives CDR1 MGHRA, CDR2 YSYEKL. The table came from immunoSEQ multiplex PCR; TCRdb's copy has only in-frame clones and leaves some out. This table holds over 100,000 clones, 80% found once. This clone was detected once. This clonotype was obtained from a human donor in a cohort sampled during active or convalescent COVID-19. The chain recombines TRBV4-1 with TRBJ2-1, with 10 bases fitting TRBD2. Material for sequencing was peripheral blood. The CDR3 DNA follows: TGCGCCAGCAGCCAAGACTTTAGCGGGAGGTCAGAGGTTCCCTACAATGAGCAGTTCTTC. Protein: CASSQDFSGRSEVPYNEQFF.